Each of the 26 T cell receptor beta chains below was sequenced from the same sample in a study of CD8 T cells in Susac syndrome. With random hexamers, roughly 0.5 to 1 ug RNA was reverse transcribed. MiXCR was run by TCRdb on the immunoSEQ multiplex PCR reads, yielding one entry per CDR3 protein. This table holds about 180,000 distinct CDR3 sequences, over 90% found once. Sample: CD4+ T cells from PBMCs. The source is a human donor with Susac syndrome.

DNA for the CDR3: TGCAGCGTCCCTCCCAAGCAGGGGGAACTCTATAGCAATCAGCCCCAGCATTTT. It is translated as CSVPPKQGELYSNQPQHF. The chain employs TRBV29-1 and TRBJ1-5; TRBD1 matches 7 bases. Germline CDR1 is SQVTM and CDR2 is ANQGSEA. The CDR3 spans 18 residues. V shed 6 bases and J 0 bases; nucleotides not matched to a gene: 17.

The chain combines TRBV20-1 with TRBJ1-5, with D maybe TRBD1 (5 bases). The CDR3 contains 13 residues. V was trimmed by 6 bases and J by 3 bases, leaving 12 bases between them. Germline-derived CDR1 and CDR2 are DFQATT and SNEGSKA (reference sequence). CDR3: CSATGTSNQPQHF. CDR3 sequence (DNA): TGCAGTGCAACCGGGACTTCCAATCAGCCCCAGCATTTT.

V gene TRBV19 combines with J gene TRBJ1-5; D not certain. CDR3 length equals 13 residues. Trimming shortened V by 5 bases and J by 3 bases, and 8 bases separated the two germline ends. Germline V gene sequence: CDR1 LNHDA, CDR2 SQIVND (reference sequence). CDR3: CASSSQLNQPQHF. As DNA, the CDR3 is TGTGCCAGTAGTTCACAGCTCAATCAGCCCCAGCATTTT.

This clonotype turned up a few times. The chain recombines TRBV5-1 with TRBJ2-5; 7 bases line up with TRBD2. The germline CDR1 and CDR2 sequences are SGHRS and YFSETQ. V was pared by 2 bases and J by 6 bases, with 10 bases of the junction left unmatched. The CDR3 covers 15 residues. CDR3 amino acids: CASSFDGGTSQTQYF. CDR3 sequence (DNA): TGCGCCAGCAGCTTCGACGGGGGGACTTCACAGACCCAGTACTTC.

The chain has TRBV19 and TRBJ1-5; no firm D call. CDR1 and CDR2 from the germline V gene are LNHDA and SQIVND (reference sequence). The CDR3 has 15 residues. Trimming took off 4 bases at V and 4 bases at J, with 14 bases between the two ends. Here the CDR3 reads CASSTSTSRNQPQHF. DNA for the CDR3: TGTGCCAGTAGTACCTCGACTAGCCGGAATCAGCCCCAGCATTTT. Complete variable domain (other parts from reference TRBV19 and TRBJ1-5): DGGITQSPKYLFRKEGQNVTLSCEQNLNHDAMYWYRQDPGQGLRLIYYSQIVNDFQKGDIAEGYSVSREKKESFPLTVTSAQKNPTAFYLCASSTSTSRNQPQHFGDGTRLSIL.

This chain links TRBV28 with TRBJ2-1; 12 bases are shared with TRBD2. Germline CDR1 is MDHEN and CDR2 is SYDVKM. The CDR3 sequence is 17 residues long. Trimming at V came to 4 bases and at J to 5 bases, leaving 9 bases not matched to a gene. The CDR3 sequence: CASSSRTSGTRNNEQFF. The CDR3 nucleotides read TGTGCCAGCAGTTCGAGGACTAGCGGGACCCGAAACAATGAGCAGTTCTTC.

The chain carries TRBV29-1 and TRBJ2-3; D might be TRBD2 (6 bases). From germline, CDR1 is SQVTM and CDR2 ANQGSEA. The CDR3 totals 13 residues. The germline V and J ends were trimmed by 8 bases and 2 bases, with 14 bases remaining between them. In DNA, the CDR3 is TGCAGCTCCCGTGGGAGGAACACAGATACGCAGTATTTT. It codes for CSSRGRNTDTQYF.

In nucleotides, the CDR3 is TGTGCCAGCAAAAATGGCGAAACCTACGAGCAGTACTTC. Residues: CASKNGETYEQYF. The chain recombines TRBV6-5 with TRBJ2-7; unclear D gene. CDR1 and CDR2 from the germline V gene are MNHEY and SVGAGI. Trimming pared 7 bases from V and 2 bases from J, leaving 12 bases between. The CDR3 covers 13 residues.

This sequence joins TRBV4-1 and TRBJ1-1; maybe TRBD1 (6 bases). CDR3 length equals 14 residues. The germline gives CDR1 MGHRA, CDR2 YSYEKL. V gave up 0 bases and J gave up 10 bases, with 15 bases separating them. The CDR3 loop is CASSQDEMGGSAFF. As DNA, the CDR3 is TGCGCCAGCAGCCAAGATGAGATGGGGGGCTCAGCTTTCTTT.

This chain connects TRBV5-1 to TRBJ2-5; D gene uncertain. Trimming pared 1 base from V and 2 bases from J, leaving 12 bases between. The CDR3 is made up of 15 amino acids. The germline V gene has CDR1 SGHRS and CDR2 YFSETQ. Written as DNA, the CDR3 is TGCGCCAGCAGCTTGTCGGTACAACAGCAAGAGACCCAGTACTTC. Protein sequence: CASSLSVQQQETQYF.

The chain employs TRBV14 and TRBJ2-1; 8 nucleotides agree with TRBD2. This CDR3 region has 16 residues. V dropped 1 base and J dropped 1; count of bases not matched to a gene: 3. The V gene's germline CDR1 is SGHDN and CDR2 FVKESK. The CDR3, as DNA: TGTGCCAGCAGCCAAGTAGCGGGGAGTTCCTACAATGAGCAGTTCTTC. Translating gives CASSQVAGSSYNEQFF.

This clonotype was found once. The chain's CDR3 is CASSKRTGAGELFF. DNA for the CDR3: TGCGCCAGCAGCAAACGGACAGGGGCCGGGGAGCTGTTTTTT. This chain connects TRBV5-1 to TRBJ2-2; TRBD1 matches at 9 bases. Unmatched junction bases numbered 4, after V lost 4 bases and J lost 6 bases. CDR3 length: 14 residues. The germline V gene has CDR1 SGHRS and CDR2 YFSETQ.

J is TRBJ1-2 and V is TRBV7-9, with D possibly being TRBD1 (5 bases). This CDR3 contains 15 residues. In germline, CDR1 is SEHNR, CDR2 FQNEAQ (reference sequence). The V end lost 1 base, the J end lost 4 bases, and 13 bases lay between the germline ends. The CDR3 reads CASSLVPGRGYGYTF. The CDR3 DNA sequence: TGTGCCAGCAGCTTAGTACCAGGGCGAGGCTATGGCTACACCTTC.

The V call is TRBV7-9, the J call TRBJ1-2, with TRBD1 as a possible D gene (6 bases). Germline loops: CDR1 SEHNR, CDR2 FQNEAQ (reference sequence). With 4 bases removed from V and 2 bases from J, the gap between germline ends came to 11 bases. The CDR3 is 14 amino acids. The CDR3 DNA sequence: TGTGCCAGCAGCTGGGGACACATAAACTATGGCTACACCTTC. Protein sequence: CASSWGHINYGYTF.

The gene calls are TRBV20-1 and TRBJ2-7; D is undetermined. Trimming pared 2 bases from V and 0 bases from J, leaving 11 bases between. Germline V CDR1 and CDR2: DFQATT, SNEGSKA (reference sequence). This CDR3 region has 14 residues. The CDR3 is CSARSSDFSYEQYF. The CDR3 DNA reads TGCAGTGCTAGATCTAGTGATTTCTCCTACGAGCAGTACTTC.

On this clonotype itself: The germline gene is not matched at one end of the junction; a read error may be the cause. The chain has TRBV20-1 and TRBJ2-7; tentative D call: TRBD2 (6 bases). CDR1 and CDR2 (germline): DFQATT, SNEGSKA (reference sequence). The CDR3 has 14 residues. DNA of the CDR3: TGCAGTGCTAGACGGGACTTGAGCTCCTACGAACAGTACTTC. Encoded protein: CSARRDLSSYEQYF.

This chain uses TRBV30 with TRBJ1-2, with D hard to call. Deletions cut 4 bases from V and 5 bases from J, with 11 bases between. The CDR3 has 12 amino acids. Germline CDR1 reads GTSNPN; CDR2 reads SVGIG (reference sequence). Here the CDR3 DNA reads TGTGCCTGGACTGACGGGAGATATGGCTACACCTTC. Translated: CAWTDGRYGYTF. The variable domain in full, completed from reference TRBV30 and TRBJ1-2, reads SQTIHQWPATLVQPVGSPLSLECTVEGTSNPNLYWYRQAAGRGLQLLFYSVGIGQISSEVPQNLSASRPQDRQFILSSKKLLLSDSGFYLCAWTDGRYGYTFGSGTRLTVV.

This chain uses TRBV30 with TRBJ1-1, with 7 bases aligning to TRBD1. In germline, CDR1 is GTSNPN, CDR2 SVGIG (reference sequence). Losses at the gene ends were 0 bases for V and 3 bases for J; bases not matched to a gene: 4. The CDR3 loop spans 14 amino acids. The CDR3 sequence is CAWSVRQGDTEAFF. The CDR3 DNA reads as TGTGCCTGGAGTGTACGACAGGGAGACACTGAAGCTTTCTTT. Complete variable domain (other parts from reference TRBV30 and TRBJ1-1): SQTIHQWPATLVQPVGSPLSLECTVEGTSNPNLYWYRQAAGRGLQLLFYSVGIGQISSEVPQNLSASRPQDRQFILSSKKLLLSDSGFYLCAWSVRQGDTEAFFGQGTRLTVV.

This chain joins TRBV2 and TRBJ1-6; D is undetermined. Germline CDR1 SNHLY, CDR2 FYNNEI. The CDR3 is 15 amino acids. V was pared by 8 bases and J by 0 bases, with 11 bases between. In nucleotides, the CDR3 is TGTGCCAGCCGACGGGCCAGCTCCTATAATTCACCCCTCCACTTT. Amino acids: CASRRASSYNSPLHF.

A single count supports this clonotype. Mismatch with germline at one junction end may stem from a read error. This chain connects TRBV29-1 to TRBJ1-1; 7 bases align to TRBD1. The germline gives CDR1 SQVTM, CDR2 ANQGSEA. The length of the CDR3 is 16 residues. CDR3: CSVEGTSQGMNTEAFF. Written as DNA, the CDR3 is TGCAGCGTCGAAGGAACCTCACAGGGGATGAACACTGAAGCTTTCTTT.

Points on this clonotype: At one of its ends the junction is not consistent with the germline gene, which may arise from a read error. The V call is TRBV18, the J call TRBJ1-1, with D unresolved. Germline CDR1 reads KGHSH; CDR2 reads LQKENI. This CDR3 contains 12 residues. For the CDR3, the DNA is TGTGCCAGCTCACCACGGAACAGTGAAGCTTTCTTT. Residues: CASSPRNSEAFF.

In its sample, this clonotype was seen once. The CDR3, as DNA: TGTGCCAGCGCCCGGCAGGCAGGGAAAAACTATGGCTACACCTTC. This translates into CASARQAGKNYGYTF. The chain recombines TRBV27 with TRBJ1-2; TRBD1 might be the D (5 bases). The CDR3 length is 15 residues. V gave up 8 bases and J gave up 2 bases, with 18 bases separating them. Germline V gene sequence: CDR1 MNHEY, CDR2 SMNVEV (reference sequence).

The gene calls are TRBV12-3 or TRBV12-4 and TRBJ1-1; D call uncertain. The CDR3 runs to 15 residues. Trimming took off 3 bases at V and 0 bases at J, with 11 bases between the two ends. As DNA, the CDR3 is TGTGCCAGCAGTTTTCGGCGGATGGTGAACACTGAAGCTTTCTTT. It specifies CASSFRRMVNTEAFF.

This chain links TRBV4-1 with TRBJ2-7; the match to TRBD1 covers 7 bases. V trimming: 1 base; J trimming: 3 bases; junction bases outside the gene matches: 3. The CDR3 has 14 amino acids. CDR1 and CDR2 (germline): MGHRA, YSYEKL. The CDR3 loop reads CASSQVGQLYEQYF. CDR3 nucleotides: TGCGCCAGCAGCCAAGTGGGACAGCTCTACGAGCAGTACTTC.

The rearrangement uses TRBV18 and TRBJ1-5; weak D call: TRBD1 (6 bases). Germline lookup yields CDR1 KGHSH and CDR2 LQKENI. V shed 5 bases and J shed 6 bases, with 17 bases lying between them. The CDR3 spans 15 residues. The CDR3 region is CASSMVQGGGQPQHF. The CDR3 coding sequence is TGTGCCAGCTCAATGGTTCAGGGAGGGGGTCAGCCCCAGCATTTT.

This chain joins TRBV4-3 and TRBJ1-3; D is unclear. CDR1 is LGHNA and CDR2 is YSLEER in the germline V gene. This CDR3 is 16 amino acids long. Trimming stripped 4 bases from V and 6 bases from J, with 19 bases between. The CDR3 spells CASSRLGIRDQNTIYF. The CDR3 DNA follows: TGCGCCAGCAGCCGGTTGGGGATAAGGGATCAAAACACCATATATTTT.